The source of this T cell receptor (delta chain) is a study of Vδ1+ human thymocytes. General study points: TRD repertoires were essentially private, unlike widely shared TRG clonotypes. Bulk repertoire data may be misinterpreted because of unexpected Vdelta2 sequences. Thymic TRG and TRD repertoires appeared highly polyclonal.

This clone was seen only a few times. The antigen remains unidentified. V lost 0 bases, J lost 0 bases, and 35 bases lay in between. CDR1 and CDR2 from the germline V gene are TSWWSYY and QGS. The CDR3 has 24 amino acids. The template was reverse-transcribed extracted RNA. Pooled V-gene forward primers with one constant-region reverse primer generated the CDR3 amplicons by multiplex PCR. TCRdb applied CATT to the multiplex PCR reads for clone calling. The data contain roughly 50,000 delta-chain clones, roughly 15% of them singletons. This sequence was found in a boy younger than two who had congenital heart surgery. The rearrangement links TRDV1 to TRDJ1, with D perhaps TRDD2 (7 bases). Input material: Vdelta1+ gamma-delta thymocytes from the thymus. Sample subset: FACS-sorted CD3+ TCRalphabeta- TCRVdelta1+ TCRVdelta2- thymocytes. CDR3 sequence (DNA): TGTGCTCTTGGGGAACTTTCCTACTCCCCCACGTCTAGGACGGGGGGAACGTACACCGATAAACTCATCTTT. Translating it yields CALGELSYSPTSRTGGTYTDKLIF.